These 32 T cell receptor beta chains were all obtained from the same sample, sequenced in a study of T cells in narcolepsy. Assay: immunoSEQ multiplex PCR; the TCRdb copy retains only in-frame clones and omits some. The sample carries around 25,000 clones, about four fifths recorded once. The sample comprised CD45RA- memory CD4+ T cells from PBMCs. The source is a human donor with narcolepsy.

V gene TRBV6-4 combines with J gene TRBJ2-1; 8 positions agree with TRBD2. This CDR3 is 14 amino acids long. The ends lost 2 bases at V and 7 bases at J; junction bases unmatched: 4. In germline, CDR1 is MRHNA, CDR2 SNTAGT. The CDR3: CASSDHGGVNEQFF. The CDR3 coding sequence is TGTGCCAGCAGTGACCACGGGGGGGTGAATGAGCAGTTCTTC.

This chain links TRBV6-6 with TRBJ1-5; D gene unclear. CDR3 size: 16 residues. From germline, CDR1 is MNHNY and CDR2 SVGAGI (reference sequence). V gave up 2 bases and J gave up 1 base, with 12 bases separating them. The chain's CDR3 is CASSYGSRQSNQPQHF. CDR3 coding DNA: TGTGCCAGCAGTTACGGGTCTAGGCAGAGCAATCAGCCCCAGCATTTT.

The chain couples TRBV27 to TRBJ2-7; TRBD2 agrees at 10 bases. Germline V lookup: CDR1 MNHEY, CDR2 SMNVEV (reference sequence). The CDR3 is 17 residues long. Trimming took 6 bases from V and 2 from J; bases not matched to a gene: 13. Here the CDR3 reads CASRISGRLPRTYEQYF. In DNA form, the CDR3 reads TGTGCCAGCAGGATTAGCGGGAGGCTACCACGGACCTACGAGCAGTACTTC.

The rearrangement links TRBV20-1 to TRBJ1-1, with D hard to call. The CDR3 spans 11 residues. V was clipped by 2 bases and J by 5 bases, with 6 bases between them. CDR1 and CDR2 from the germline V gene are DFQATT and SNEGSKA (reference sequence). CDR3 sequence reads: CSARWRTEAFF. Here the CDR3 DNA reads TGCAGTGCTAGATGGCGGACTGAAGCTTTCTTT.

This chain joins TRBV27 and TRBJ1-4, with D possibly being TRBD1 (5 bases). Germline V gives CDR1 MNHEY, CDR2 SMNVEV (reference sequence). The CDR3 runs 13 residues. V dropped 4 bases and J dropped 6 bases, with 9 bases sitting between them. This CDR3 is CASSWQGDEKLFF. CDR3 coding DNA: TGTGCCAGCAGTTGGCAGGGTGATGAAAAACTGTTTTTT.

The chain employs TRBV5-6 and TRBJ1-2; the D gene is possibly TRBD1 (6 bases). The germline V gene has CDR1 SGHDT and CDR2 YYEEEE. CDR3 length equals 14 residues. Trimming took off 4 bases at V and 4 bases at J, with 14 bases between the two ends. CDR3 residues: CASSIGQSPYGYTF. CDR3 in DNA: TGTGCCAGCAGCATTGGACAGTCCCCCTATGGCTACACCTTC.

The chain employs TRBV6-5 and TRBJ2-2; the D is unclear. Germline V gives CDR1 MNHEY, CDR2 SVGAGI. V was cut by 8 bases and J by 0 bases, with 13 bases left in between. CDR3 size: 15 residues. The DNA of the CDR3 is TGTGCCAGCCGGTTGACTTTGACGAACACCGGGGAGCTGTTTTTT. Translating it yields CASRLTLTNTGELFF.

The rearrangement links TRBV19 to TRBJ1-1, with D possibly being TRBD1 (6 bases). Between the trimmed V and J ends, which lost 5 bases and 0 bases, there was a span of 16 bases. This CDR3 has 16 residues. Germline-derived CDR1 and CDR2 are LNHDA and SQIVND (reference sequence). Written as DNA, the CDR3 is TGTGCCAGTAGTTTCTACCCCAGGGGCTTGAACACTGAAGCTTTCTTT. Translating gives CASSFYPRGLNTEAFF.

V and J are TRBV6-5 and TRBJ2-5, with 11 bases that match TRBD2. In germline, CDR1 is MNHEY, CDR2 SVGAGI. The CDR3 runs to 14 residues. The ends lost 6 bases at V and 7 bases at J; junction bases unmatched: 7. CDR3 in DNA: TGTGCCAGCAGCGTCCTAGCGGGGGGTGGGACCCAGTACTTC. Translation: CASSVLAGGGTQYF.

V and J are TRBV6-1 and TRBJ2-3, with 7 nucleotides matching TRBD1. The CDR3 has 15 residues. Germline CDR1 reads MNHNS; CDR2 reads SASEGT. V trimming: 7 bases; J trimming: 1 base; junction bases outside the gene matches: 8. The CDR3 DNA is TGTGCCAGCACTAAAGGTGGGACAGGCACAGATACGCAGTATTTT. As protein: CASTKGGTGTDTQYF.

This clone has a handful of counts. V is TRBV9 and J is TRBJ1-6; unclear D gene. The CDR3 is 14 residues long. Trimming removed 0 bases from V and 10 bases from J, with 11 bases in between. Germline assignment: CDR1 SGDLS and CDR2 YYNGEE. This CDR3 reads CASSVEQSLSPLHF. The CDR3 nucleotides are TGTGCCAGCAGCGTAGAACAGTCCCTGTCACCCCTCCACTTT.

As DNA, the CDR3 is TGTGCCAGCAGCGGGCAGGGGGTTGGTGACGAGCAGTACTTC. It codes for CASSGQGVGDEQYF. V and J are TRBV28 and TRBJ2-7, with 7 bases that match TRBD1. This CDR3 has 14 residues. Germline V gene lookup returns CDR1 MDHEN and CDR2 SYDVKM. V shed 6 bases, J shed 5 bases, and the junction held 10 bases outside the gene matches.

The V call is TRBV10-3, the J call TRBJ2-7; D is ambiguous. V was shortened by 4 bases and J by 7 bases, with 14 bases between the two germline ends. The germline V gene has CDR1 ENHRY and CDR2 SYGVKD. This CDR3 has 13 residues. CDR3 region: CAISAARGQEQYF. Written as DNA, the CDR3 is TGTGCCATCAGTGCAGCCCGAGGTCAGGAGCAGTACTTC.

CDR3 sequence reads: CASSSGQAGEYF. The CDR3 DNA is TGTGCCAGCAGCTCGGGACAGGCGGGGGAGTACTTC. The chain links TRBV7-9 to TRBJ2-7, with D possibly TRBD1 on 8 matching bases. This CDR3 is 12 amino acids long. The germline gives CDR1 SEHNR, CDR2 FQNEAQ (reference sequence). Between the trimmed V and J ends, which lost 4 bases and 11 bases, there was a span of 15 bases.

The chain recombines TRBV27 with TRBJ1-5; D gene ambiguous. CDR1 and CDR2 from the germline V gene are MNHEY and SMNVEV (reference sequence). Trimming took off 5 bases at V and 0 bases at J, with 11 bases between the two ends. The CDR3 extends over 15 amino acids. The CDR3 DNA is TGTGCCAGCAGTCCTCTGGGCAATAGCAATCAGCCCCAGCATTTT. Encoded protein: CASSPLGNSNQPQHF.

V is TRBV27 and J is TRBJ1-5; perhaps TRBD1 as D (5 bases). Germline V CDR1 and CDR2: MNHEY, SMNVEV (reference sequence). Trimming stripped 5 bases from V and 8 bases from J, with 16 bases between. This CDR3 region has 14 residues. The CDR3: CASSTGERWKPQHF. The CDR3 DNA reads TGTGCCAGCAGTACGGGGGAAAGATGGAAGCCCCAGCATTTT.

This clone is a singleton in its sample. The rearrangement uses TRBV6-1 and TRBJ2-7; 7 positions match TRBD1. The germline gives CDR1 MNHNS, CDR2 SASEGT. This CDR3 is 14 amino acids long. V was clipped by 1 base and J by 3 bases; unmatched bases: 3. CDR3 in amino acids: CASSEGGTVYEQYF. Here the CDR3 DNA reads TGTGCCAGCAGTGAAGGGGGGACAGTCTACGAGCAGTACTTC.

CDR3 coding DNA: TGTGCCAGCTCAGCTCGACCGACTAGCGGGGTTAGCACAGATACGCAGTATTTT. Protein product: CASSARPTSGVSTDTQYF. The chain has TRBV18 and TRBJ2-3; 11 bases fit TRBD2. Germline V gene sequence: CDR1 KGHSH, CDR2 LQKENI. This CDR3 has 18 residues. With 5 bases clipped from V and 0 bases from J, the junction kept 10 bases outside the gene matches.

The chain is built from TRBV4-1 and TRBJ2-3; a weak D match, TRBD1 (6 bases). The CDR3 runs to 16 residues. Trimming pared 4 bases from V and 3 bases from J, leaving 17 bases between. Germline assignment: CDR1 MGHRA and CDR2 YSYEKL. The CDR3 sequence is CASSPTAGAMTDTQYF. The DNA of the CDR3 is TGCGCCAGCAGCCCGACGGCAGGGGCCATGACAGATACGCAGTATTTT.

In this sample, this clone turned up once. The chain uses TRBV28 and TRBJ2-7; unclear D gene. The length of the CDR3 is 13 residues. The germline V gene encodes CDR1 MDHEN and CDR2 SYDVKM. Trimming removed 3 bases from V and 1 base from J, with 7 bases in between. The CDR3 region is CASSLGTSYEQYF. CDR3 coding DNA: TGTGCCAGCAGTTTGGGAACATCCTACGAGCAGTACTTC. Based on the CDR3 plus reference TRBV28 and TRBJ2-7, the full variable domain is DVKVTQSSRYLVKRTGEKVFLECVQDMDHENMFWYRQDPGLGLRLIYFSYDVKMKEKGDIPEGYSVSREKKERFSLILESASTNQTSMYLCASSLGTSYEQYFGPGTRLTVT.

This clone has more than one count but fewer than ten. The chain carries TRBV29-1 and TRBJ2-2, with TRBD1 as a possible D gene (6 bases). V was clipped by 3 bases and J by 5 bases, with 13 bases between them. Germline CDR1 and CDR2: SQVTM and ANQGSEA. The CDR3 spans 14 residues. Written as DNA, the CDR3 is TGCAGCGTTGAGGTTACAGGGCTAACCGGGGAGCTGTTTTTT. This codes for CSVEVTGLTGELFF.

This clone showed up just once. This CDR3 is also generated by other DNA sequences in the sample. V gene TRBV14 combines with J gene TRBJ1-2; 7 bases align to TRBD1. V was pared by 1 base and J by 3 bases, with 11 bases of the junction left unmatched. This CDR3 has 17 amino acids. Germline CDR1 reads SGHDN; CDR2 reads FVKESK. Here the CDR3 reads CASSQGTGGSSDYGYTF. DNA of the CDR3: TGTGCCAGCAGCCAAGGGACAGGCGGCTCTTCTGACTATGGCTACACCTTC.

The rearrangement joins TRBV5-1 to TRBJ1-1; D remains ambiguous. CDR1 SGHRS and CDR2 YFSETQ come from the germline V gene. The CDR3 loop spans 13 amino acids. The ends were cut back, 2 bases at V and 3 bases at J, with 8 bases in the middle. The CDR3 sequence is CASSFEGYTEAFF. The CDR3 region has the DNA TGCGCCAGCAGCTTTGAAGGTTACACTGAAGCTTTCTTT.

This chain joins TRBV12-5 and TRBJ2-2; D is unclear. V was trimmed by 7 bases and J by 8 bases, leaving 14 bases between them. The CDR3 consists of 13 residues. CDR1 LGHNT and CDR2 FRNRAP come from the germline V gene. CDR3 nucleotide sequence: TGTGCTAGTGCCAATCTTATCAGGGGGGAGCTGTTTTTT. Encoded protein: CASANLIRGELFF.

V gene TRBV5-1 combines with J gene TRBJ2-7; weak D call: TRBD1 (5 bases). The CDR3 totals 14 residues. V lost 0 bases and J 2 bases, leaving 9 bases between the germline ends. CDR1 SGHRS and CDR2 YFSETQ come from the germline V gene. The CDR3 coding sequence is TGCGCCAGCAGCTTGGTTGGGGCTACCTACGAGCAGTACTTC. It is translated as CASSLVGATYEQYF.

The V gene is TRBV19, the J gene TRBJ1-5; D is uncertain. Trimming shortened V by 3 bases and J by 6 bases, and 12 bases separated the two germline ends. The CDR3 totals 14 residues. The germline V gene has CDR1 LNHDA and CDR2 SQIVND (reference sequence). For the CDR3, the DNA is TGTGCCAGTAGTATGGGTAACAACGGTCAGCCCCAGCATTTT. Protein product: CASSMGNNGQPQHF.

CDR3 bases: TGTGCCAGTAGTCTATGGACAGGGGGCGCGAAAGGTCAGCCCCAGCATTTT. Translated, it gives CASSLWTGGAKGQPQHF. V usage is TRBV19 and J usage is TRBJ1-5; 11 bases are a match to TRBD1. V shed 5 bases, J shed 6 bases, and the junction held 12 bases outside the gene matches. Per germline, CDR1 LNHDA and CDR2 SQIVND (reference sequence). CDR3 length: 17 amino acids.

The chain has TRBV28 and TRBJ1-5; a possible D gene is TRBD1 (5 bases). Germline CDR1 MDHEN, CDR2 SYDVKM. CDR3 length: 13 amino acids. The V gene lost 5 bases and the J gene lost 6 bases, with 11 bases spanning the gap. CDR3 in amino acids: CASSPGRTQPQHF. Written as DNA, the CDR3 is TGTGCCAGCAGTCCGGGACGGACTCAGCCCCAGCATTTT.

The chain is built from TRBV9 and TRBJ1-4; D ambiguous. Trimming removed 0 bases at V and 8 bases at J, with 17 bases between. Germline lookup yields CDR1 SGDLS and CDR2 YYNGEE. The CDR3 loop spans 16 amino acids. In nucleotides, the CDR3 is TGTGCCAGCAGCGTAGCCCCGGAAGGGCAGTACGAAAAACTGTTTTTT. It translates to CASSVAPEGQYEKLFF.

The chain joins TRBV7-2 to TRBJ2-2; the D gene could be TRBD1 or TRBD2 (5 bases each). Trimming cost V 0 bases and J 2 bases, with 7 bases left between them. This CDR3 contains 15 residues. Germline V CDR1 and CDR2: SGHTA, FQGNSA. In DNA, the CDR3 is TGTGCCAGCAGCTTAGCGGGGGACAACACCGGGGAGCTGTTTTTT. It translates to CASSLAGDNTGELFF.

V and J are TRBV4-2 and TRBJ2-1; 7 bases are shared with TRBD2. Trimming at V came to 0 bases and at J to 3 bases, leaving 8 bases not matched to a gene. From germline, CDR1 is LGHNA and CDR2 YNFKEQ. This CDR3 region has 17 residues. CDR3 sequence reads: CASSQDLARGSYNEQFF. The CDR3 region has the DNA TGTGCCAGCAGCCAAGATCTTGCACGCGGGAGCTACAATGAGCAGTTCTTC.

The J gene is TRBJ2-7, the V gene TRBV7-2; D is ambiguous. Germline V gives CDR1 SGHTA, CDR2 FQGNSA. The CDR3 is 14 residues long. The V end lost 1 base, the J end lost 1 base, and 8 bases lay between the germline ends. CDR3 amino acids: CASSLVASSYEQYF. The CDR3 DNA reads as TGTGCCAGCAGCTTAGTAGCCAGTTCCTACGAGCAGTACTTC.